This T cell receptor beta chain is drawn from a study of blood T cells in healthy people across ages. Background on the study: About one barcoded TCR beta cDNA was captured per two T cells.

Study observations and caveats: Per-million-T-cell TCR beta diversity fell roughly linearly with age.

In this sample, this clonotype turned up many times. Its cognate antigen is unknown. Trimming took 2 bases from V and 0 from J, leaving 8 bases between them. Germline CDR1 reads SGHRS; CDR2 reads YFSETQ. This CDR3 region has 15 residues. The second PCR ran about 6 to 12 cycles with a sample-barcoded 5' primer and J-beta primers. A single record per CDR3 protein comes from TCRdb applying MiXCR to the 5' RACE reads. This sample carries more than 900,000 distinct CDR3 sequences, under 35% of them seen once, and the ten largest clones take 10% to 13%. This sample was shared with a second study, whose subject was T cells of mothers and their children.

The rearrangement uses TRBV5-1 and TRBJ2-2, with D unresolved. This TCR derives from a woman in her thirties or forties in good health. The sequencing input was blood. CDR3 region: CASSLSLANTGELFF. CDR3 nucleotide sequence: TGCGCCAGCAGCTTAAGTCTGGCGAACACCGGGGAGCTGTTTTTT.